What follows describes a single TCR beta chain. Antigen: not known. The assay was immunoSEQ multiplex PCR, and TCRdb's table has in-frame clones only and misses some. The sample has under 1,900,000 clones, 98% seen once. This CDR3 is built from 13 residues. Germline lookup yields CDR1 SGHDT and CDR2 YYEEEE. With 4 bases removed from V and 9 bases from J, the gap between germline ends came to 14 bases. This record comes from a study of shared clonotypes between healthy human individuals. The study, taken as a whole, reports: Rarefaction indicated that sorted-subset sequencing remained incomplete although depth was large.

What was sequenced was naive CD4+ T cells sorted from blood. Subset indicated: CD45RA+ positively selected. The clonotype comes from a young man in good health. V and J are TRBV5-6 and TRBJ1-5; D uncertain. CDR3 sequence (DNA): TGTGCCAGCAGCCGCGCCCCTCTAGGGCCCCAGCATTTT. Its translation is CASSRAPLGPQHF.